This T cell receptor (beta chain) originates from a study of T cell repertoires in cytomegalovirus infection. Study context: Through public TCR beta signatures, both CMV infection and matching HLA type were indicated.

V lost 10 bases and J lost 6; bases outside the gene matches: 12. Germline values: CDR1 MDHEN, CDR2 SYDVKM. The CDR3 runs to 13 residues. Whole-study findings and limits: CMV-specific TCR beta clonotypes restricted by HLA-C dominated the ex vivo response. The study identified carriers of CMV plus the relevant HLA from cumulative public TCR beta family frequency.

Remarks on this clonotype: Its antigen is as yet unknown.

TCRdb reanalysed the reads using MiXCR and keeps one entry per CDR3 protein. The profile shows around 260,000 distinct CDR3 sequences, 20% to 30% of them singletons. The rearrangement uses TRBV28 and TRBJ2-7; 7 bases map to TRBD2. The source of this sequence is a human donor in good health (CMV status not recorded). Some clones in this sample may be carry-over from other donors' samples. The sample consisted of PBMCs. The chain's CDR3 is CATRRGEISEQYF. The CDR3, as DNA: TGTGCCACCCGACGGGGGGAAATTAGCGAGCAGTACTTC.